A single sample gave rise to the 9 T cell receptor beta chains below, sequenced in a study of STAT5B mutations in CD4+ large granular lymphocyte leukemia. Assay used: immunoSEQ multiplex PCR; TCRdb lists only in-frame clones, some missing. Of about 30,000 clones in the sample, 76% were seen once. The sample consisted of CD4+ T cells from blood buffy coats. The receptors come from a human donor in good health.

The chain combines TRBV7-8 with TRBJ1-3, with 8 bases fitting TRBD1. Unmatched junction bases numbered 5, after V lost 5 bases and J lost 8 bases. Looked up from germline, CDR1 is SGHVS and CDR2 is FQNEAQ. The CDR3 totals 13 residues. In nucleotides, the CDR3 is TGTGCCAGCAGCCTCGGACAGGGCTACACCATATATTTT. Amino acid sequence: CASSLGQGYTIYF.

The chain combines TRBV10-3 with TRBJ2-7; D is uncertain. This CDR3 has 12 amino acids. V was cut by 1 base and J by 0 bases, with 1 base left in between. Germline lookup yields CDR1 ENHRY and CDR2 SYGVKD. CDR3 in amino acids: CAISEFSYEQYF. Written as DNA, the CDR3 is TGTGCCATCAGTGAGTTCTCCTACGAGCAGTACTTC.

The V and J genes are TRBV28 and TRBJ1-2; D is unresolved. V was clipped by 2 bases and J by 5 bases, with 18 bases between them. Germline loops: CDR1 MDHEN, CDR2 SYDVKM. The CDR3 runs to 16 residues. Here the CDR3 reads CASSLPEASPTYGYTF. The CDR3 DNA follows: TGTGCCAGCAGTTTACCCGAGGCGTCCCCGACATATGGCTACACCTTC.

V and J are TRBV28 and TRBJ2-5; TRBD2 matches 7 bases. Germline CDR1 reads MDHEN; CDR2 reads SYDVKM. The CDR3 has 16 residues. J was trimmed by 4 bases and V by 5 bases; bases with no gene match: 13. The CDR3 DNA sequence: TGTGCCAGCAGTACCCGAATAGCGGGCGTGGGAGAGACCCAGTACTTC. Protein: CASSTRIAGVGETQYF.

This rearrangement joins TRBV6-5 to TRBJ2-7, with TRBD1 as a possible D gene (5 bases). The CDR3 spans 14 residues. CDR1 and CDR2 from the germline V gene are MNHEY and SVGAGI. V lost 2 bases and J 2 bases, leaving 10 bases between the germline ends. In DNA, the CDR3 is TGTGCCAGCAGTTACCTGAACAGGCCCTACGAGCAGTACTTC. It is translated as CASSYLNRPYEQYF.

The rearrangement uses TRBV30 and TRBJ2-7; TRBD2 might be the D (5 bases). CDR1 is GTSNPN and CDR2 is SVGIG in the germline V gene (reference sequence). Trimming left V 2 bases short and J 1 base short, with 15 bases between. The CDR3 has 15 amino acids. In DNA, the CDR3 is TGTGCCTGGAGTAAAGGTGGGAGCCTATCCTACGAGCAGTACTTC. This encodes CAWSKGGSLSYEQYF.

The sample holds one count of this clone. The chain uses TRBV6-6 and TRBJ2-3; tentatively, D is TRBD1 or TRBD2 (7 bases each). The CDR3 loop spans 16 amino acids. The V end lost 7 bases, the J end lost 2 bases, and 19 bases lay between the germline ends. Germline V lookup: CDR1 MNHNY, CDR2 SVGAGI (reference sequence). As DNA, the CDR3 is TGTGCCAGCAAACGGGGGGCCGACAGGGCCACAGATACGCAGTATTTT. This sequence encodes CASKRGADRATDTQYF.

The chain couples TRBV6-6 to TRBJ1-5, with 8 bases aligning to TRBD1. CDR3 length equals 14 residues. The germline gives CDR1 MNHNY, CDR2 SVGAGI (reference sequence). After removal of 8 bases from V and 4 bases from J, the junction contained 7 bases not matched to a gene. The CDR3 is CASLGQGGNQPQHF. For the CDR3, the DNA is TGTGCCAGCCTCGGACAGGGCGGTAATCAGCCCCAGCATTTT.

This chain uses TRBV6-1 with TRBJ2-1; 11 nucleotides agree with TRBD2. V lost 3 bases to trimming and J lost 1 base; unmatched junction nucleotides: 14. The CDR3 loop spans 20 amino acids. Germline assignment: CDR1 MNHNS and CDR2 SASEGT. The CDR3 loop is CASSDPGVAGGRSSYNEQFF. The CDR3 nucleotides read TGTGCCAGCAGTGACCCCGGGGTAGCGGGAGGGCGTAGTTCCTACAATGAGCAGTTCTTC.